The present TCR beta chain was sequenced within a study of blood T cell repertoires in COVID-19 (dated by TCRdb to the early 2020s). About the study as a whole: The collaborator samples originated in the United States, Italy and Spain and spanned the acute and convalescent phases of COVID-19. The sample metadata nearly always contained a de-identified subject ID, COVID-19 status, age in years and sex. The samples were drawn from the first 160 participants of the ongoing ImmuneRACE study and from some 1,300 subjects provided by 6 global collaborators. HLA class I and class II types, where available, came from metadata supplied by the sample provider rather than from assay-based typing. A freely available public database, intended as a resource for researchers studying the immune response to SARS-CoV-2, is where the repertoires were released. The dataset comprised deeply sampled blood TCRbeta repertoires from subjects exposed to, actively infected with, or recovered from COVID-19. The prospective study material was composed of cDNA or gDNA derived from T cells, B-cell-depleted T cells, or PBMCs. The paper's findings and limits, for the study overall: How much clinical and demographic metadata was included differed by source and by participant, and the metadata was provided uncurated.

The sample holds a few counts of this clone. No cognate antigen has been identified for it. Nothing much larger sits one base from this clone, and base qualities are not available. The immunoSEQ Assay, a bias-controlled multiplex PCR, was used to amplify TCRbeta CDR3 regions from genomic DNA. In the paper's pipeline: Within the assay, amplification of reference gene primers was used to estimate how many nucleated cells each sample contained. To quantify the absolute abundance of each unique TCRbeta CDR3 rearrangement, sequence reads were collapsed and filtered. For each sample, productive Simpson clonality was calculated by taking the square root of Simpson's diversity index across productive rearrangements. What TCRdb holds here is the immuneACCESS table cut down to in-frame rearrangements. Part of the clones is not present; checked against another copy, under half of the missing clones reflect an unresolved V gene, and the others are unexplained. That table is the source of V, J and clone size, and D and trimming were worked out from the DNA. Here the sample has about 140,000 clones; 84% occur a single time. More than 3% of the sample rests with the top ten.

Enrolling through a virtual design, the prospective study's participants ranged in age from roughly 18 to 95 years and lived across about two dozen United States geographic areas. To assign participants to cohorts, the prospective study relied on clinical history that participants themselves reported in a screening survey and a study questionnaire. Mobile phlebotomists in the prospective study collected whole blood, serum and a nasopharyngeal or oropharyngeal swab from every participant. Participants in the prospective study had the option to provide additional blood draws and questionnaires over an approximately 2-month period. Prospective study blood samples were shipped either frozen or at room temperature before DNA extraction. This TCR derives from a woman between 50 and 59 years old with acute COVID-19. Sequenced material: PBMCs or T cells enriched from blood (not recorded which).

CDR3 region: CASSPGQGREQYF. The bases read TGTGCCAGCAGCCCCGGACAGGGTCGGGAGCAGTACTTC. The sequence links TRBV7-3 to TRBJ2-7; 8 of the junction bases match TRBD1. V lost 5 bases and J lost 7 bases, and the count of bases not matched to a germline gene is 7. For CDR1 and CDR2, the germline V gene lists SGHTA and FQGTGA. The cysteine opens and the phenylalanine closes a CDR3 of 13 amino acids. Of the read, only the CDR3 DNA is kept; its 39 bases are in frame from base 1.